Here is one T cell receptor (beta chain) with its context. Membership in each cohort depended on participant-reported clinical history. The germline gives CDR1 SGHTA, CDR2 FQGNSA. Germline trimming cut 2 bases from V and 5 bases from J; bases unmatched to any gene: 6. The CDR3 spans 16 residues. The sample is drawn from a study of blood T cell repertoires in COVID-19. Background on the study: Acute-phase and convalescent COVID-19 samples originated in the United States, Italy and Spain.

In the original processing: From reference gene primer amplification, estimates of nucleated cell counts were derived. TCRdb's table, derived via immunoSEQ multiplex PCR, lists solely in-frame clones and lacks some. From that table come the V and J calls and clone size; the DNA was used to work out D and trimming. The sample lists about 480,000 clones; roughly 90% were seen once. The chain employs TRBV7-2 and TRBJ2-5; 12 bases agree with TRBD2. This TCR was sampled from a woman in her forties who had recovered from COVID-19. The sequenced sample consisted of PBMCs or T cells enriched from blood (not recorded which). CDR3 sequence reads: CASSLSLAGGGETQYF. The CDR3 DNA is TGTGCCAGCAGCTTATCCCTAGCGGGAGGGGGTGAGACCCAGTACTTC.